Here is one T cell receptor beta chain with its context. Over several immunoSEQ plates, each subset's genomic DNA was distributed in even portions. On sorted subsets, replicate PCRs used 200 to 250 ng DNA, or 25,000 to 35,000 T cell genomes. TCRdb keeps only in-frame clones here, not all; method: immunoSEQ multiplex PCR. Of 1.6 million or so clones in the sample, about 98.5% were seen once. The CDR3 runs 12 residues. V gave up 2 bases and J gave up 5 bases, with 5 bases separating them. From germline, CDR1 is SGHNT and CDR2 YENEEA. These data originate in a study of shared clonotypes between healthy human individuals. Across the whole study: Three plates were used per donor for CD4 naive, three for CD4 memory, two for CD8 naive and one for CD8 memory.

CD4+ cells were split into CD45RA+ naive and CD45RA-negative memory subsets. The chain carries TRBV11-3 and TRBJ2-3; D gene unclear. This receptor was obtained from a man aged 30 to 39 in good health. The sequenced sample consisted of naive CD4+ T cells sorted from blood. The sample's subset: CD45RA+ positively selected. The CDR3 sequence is CASSLRRDTQYF. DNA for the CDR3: TGTGCCAGCAGCTTAAGAAGAGATACGCAGTATTTT.